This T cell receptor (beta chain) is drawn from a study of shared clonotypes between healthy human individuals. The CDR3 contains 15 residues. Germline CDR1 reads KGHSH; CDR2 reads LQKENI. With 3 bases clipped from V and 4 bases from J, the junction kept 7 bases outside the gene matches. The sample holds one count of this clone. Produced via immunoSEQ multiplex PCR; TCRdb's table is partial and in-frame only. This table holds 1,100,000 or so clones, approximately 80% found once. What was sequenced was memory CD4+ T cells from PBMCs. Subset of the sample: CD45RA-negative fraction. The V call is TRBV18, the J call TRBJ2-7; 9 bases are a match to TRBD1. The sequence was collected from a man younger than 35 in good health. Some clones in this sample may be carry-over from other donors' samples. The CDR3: CASSPYRDRVYEQYF. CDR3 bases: TGTGCCAGCTCACCCTACCGGGACAGGGTGTACGAGCAGTACTTC.